Listed below are T cell receptor beta chains from one sample, sequenced in a study of T cells in narcolepsy. The assay was immunoSEQ multiplex PCR, and TCRdb's table has in-frame clones only and misses some. The repertoire includes tens of thousands of clones, around 86% of them detected once, and about 0.66% sits in the top ten. The material sequenced was memory (CD45RA-) CD4+ T cells from blood. The receptors derive from a human donor in good health. Both conserved end residues are part of each CDR3. Each record gives: J gene, V gene, D gene, CDR3 protein. D genes are given only for firm matches.

TRBJ1-1,TRBV6-1,TRBD1,CASSATGDTEAFF
TRBJ2-3,TRBV12-5,TRBD2,CASGLGSGGTDTQYF
TRBJ1-2,TRBV6-1,-,CATTTGSTNYGYTF
TRBJ1-5,TRBV10-3,-,CAVGSGQKSNQPQHF
TRBJ2-7,TRBV9,-,CASSVGVGREQYF
TRBJ1-4,TRBV19,TRBD1,CASTDRAGEKLFF
TRBJ2-5,TRBV28,-,CASRRGGQETQYF
TRBJ2-1,TRBV5-6,TRBD1,CASSFGTGSYNEQFF
TRBJ2-3,TRBV15,TRBD2,CATSRRTSGGITDTQYF
TRBJ2-2,TRBV2,-,CASSREMNTGELFF
TRBJ1-6,TRBV9,-,CASSFSQGGSNSPLHF
TRBJ2-7,TRBV11-1,-,CASSSNWRDYEQYF
TRBJ2-6,TRBV5-6,TRBD1,CASSSTGAGANVLTF
TRBJ1-3,TRBV19,-,CASSGVGTGKGNTIYF
TRBJ1-1,TRBV25-1,-,CASLKAGNTEAFF
TRBJ1-2,TRBV14,-,CASSQGDPGLAGALPLHDYGYTF
TRBJ1-2,TRBV7-2,-,CASSLGPGNYGYTF
TRBJ2-2,TRBV25-1,-,CASSRSTPNTGELFF
TRBJ1-2,TRBV2,-,CASSEGGRTYGYTF
TRBJ1-5,TRBV6-1,-,CASRVGQFNQPQHF
TRBJ1-1,TRBV18,-,CASSPGVSREAFF
TRBJ2-1,TRBV5-1,-,CASSSGDGHTAYNEQFF
TRBJ2-1,TRBV29-1,-,CSVEDRATRGSYNEQFF
TRBJ2-2,TRBV4-2,-,CASSGSAKGRGLANTGELFF